This T cell receptor beta chain was recovered during a study of Tregs in tolerant kidney transplant recipients. The CDR3 runs 15 residues. Germline values: CDR1 LNHDA, CDR2 SQIVND (reference sequence). The V end was cut by 5 bases, the J end by 0 bases, with 11 bases between. Study-level points and caveats: Activated donor B cell expansion appeared to reveal the most relevant donor-specific TCRbeta repertoire. The small number of patients limits these findings pending further validation.

Profiling relied on immunoSEQ multiplex PCR, and the TCRdb table lists in-frame clones only, not all of them. The sample holds more than 90,000 clones, around 91% seen once. This clone has just one count. Its antigen is not identified. Unstimulated regulatory T cells (CD4+CD25+CD127-), CD4+CD25- non-regulatory cells, CD4 and CD8 cells were FACS-sorted from thawed PBMCs. Sequenced input: CD4+ T cells from blood. The V call is TRBV19, the J call TRBJ1-5, with no clear D. This clonotype was sampled from a human donor in good health. The CDR3 region has the DNA TGTGCCAGTAGTTTGGAAGATTTTAGCAATCAGCCCCAGCATTTT. Protein sequence: CASSLEDFSNQPQHF.